The T cell receptor beta chain described here comes from a study of T cell repertoires in cytomegalovirus infection. TCRdb reanalysed the reads using MiXCR and keeps one entry per CDR3 protein. In the table there are hundreds of thousands of distinct CDR3 sequences, about 33% of which are singletons. This CDR3 comprises 15 residues. Trimming cost V 4 bases and J 12 bases; bases outside gene matches: 9. On this clonotype itself: Its target is unknown.

The material sequenced was cultured PBMCs, taken from culture after CMV antigen stimulation. This receptor was identified in a human donor in good health (CMV status not recorded). Some clones in this sample may be carry-over from other donors' samples. The chain uses TRBV12-3 or TRBV12-4 and TRBJ1-6, with 10 bases aligning to TRBD1. The CDR3 is CASSSGTGASGPLHF. The DNA of the CDR3 is TGTGCCAGCAGTTCCGGGACAGGGGCATCGGGACCCCTCCACTTT.